The TCR beta chain described here comes from a study of blood T cells in healthy people across ages. A J-beta primer mix and a sample-barcoded 5' primer were used in a second PCR of about 6 to 12 cycles. Tagging of each cDNA molecule was performed by a template-switch adaptor with 12 random nucleotides. TCRdb redid the calling of the 5' RACE reads with MiXCR, one entry per CDR3 protein. This repertoire shows 1.5 million to 2 million distinct CDR3 sequences, around half found once; its top ten account for about 2.1%. Germline-derived CDR1 and CDR2 are SGHTA and FQGTGA. This CDR3 is built from 13 residues. Turning to this clonotype: The junction shows a germline mismatch at one end, possibly a read error.

This receptor was obtained from a woman in her forties in good health. The chain combines TRBV7-3 with TRBJ2-1; D remains unclear. Sequencing was done on a sample of blood. The DNA for the CDR3 is TGTGCCAGCAGCTTTGGCTCCTACAATAAGCAGTTCTTC. Its translation is CASSFGSYNKQFF.